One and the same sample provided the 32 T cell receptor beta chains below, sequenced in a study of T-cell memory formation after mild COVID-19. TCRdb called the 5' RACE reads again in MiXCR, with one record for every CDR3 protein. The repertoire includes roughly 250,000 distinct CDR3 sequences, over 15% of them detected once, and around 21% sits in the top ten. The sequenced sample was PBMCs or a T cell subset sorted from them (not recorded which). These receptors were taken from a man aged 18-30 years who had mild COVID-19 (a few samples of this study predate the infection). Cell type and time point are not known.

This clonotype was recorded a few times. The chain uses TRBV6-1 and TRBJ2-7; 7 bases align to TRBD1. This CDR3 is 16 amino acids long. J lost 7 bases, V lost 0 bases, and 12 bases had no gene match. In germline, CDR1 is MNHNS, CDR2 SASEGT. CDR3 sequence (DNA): TGTGCCAGCAGTGAAGCGAATCTCAGGGGGTACCCGGAGCAGTACGTC. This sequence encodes CASSEANLRGYPEQYV.

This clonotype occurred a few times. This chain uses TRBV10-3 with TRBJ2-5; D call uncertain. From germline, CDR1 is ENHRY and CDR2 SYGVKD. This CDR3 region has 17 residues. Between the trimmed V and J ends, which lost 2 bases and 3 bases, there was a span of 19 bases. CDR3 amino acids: CAISEPGYWQFEETQYF. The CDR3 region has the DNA TGTGCCATCAGTGAGCCGGGTTATTGGCAGTTTGAAGAGACCCAGTACTTC.

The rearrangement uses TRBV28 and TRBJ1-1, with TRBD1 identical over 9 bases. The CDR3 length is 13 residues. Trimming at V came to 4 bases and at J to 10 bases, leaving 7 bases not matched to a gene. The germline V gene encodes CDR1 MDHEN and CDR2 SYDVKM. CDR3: CASSSGTGFIAFF. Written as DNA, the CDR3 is TGTGCCAGCAGTTCCGGGACAGGGTTCATAGCTTTCTTT.

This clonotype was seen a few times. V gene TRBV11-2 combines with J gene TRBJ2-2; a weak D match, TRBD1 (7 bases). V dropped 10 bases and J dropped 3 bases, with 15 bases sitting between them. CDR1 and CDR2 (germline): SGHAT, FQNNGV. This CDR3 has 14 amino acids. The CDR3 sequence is CAIRGDGDTGELFF. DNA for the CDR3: TGTGCCATCAGGGGGGACGGAGACACCGGGGAGCTGTTTTTT. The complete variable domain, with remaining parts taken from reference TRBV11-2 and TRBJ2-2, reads EAGVAQSPRYKIIEKRQSVAFWCNPISGHATLYWYQQILGQGPKLLIQFQNNGVVDDSQLPKDRFSAERLKGVDSTLKIQPAKLEDSAVYLCAIRGDGDTGELFFGEGSRLTVL.

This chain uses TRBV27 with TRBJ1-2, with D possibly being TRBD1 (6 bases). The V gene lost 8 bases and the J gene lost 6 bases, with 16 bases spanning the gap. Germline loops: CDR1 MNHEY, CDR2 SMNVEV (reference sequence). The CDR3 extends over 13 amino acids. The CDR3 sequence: CASARTRGDGYTF. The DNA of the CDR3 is TGTGCCAGCGCACGTACCAGGGGCGATGGCTACACCTTC.

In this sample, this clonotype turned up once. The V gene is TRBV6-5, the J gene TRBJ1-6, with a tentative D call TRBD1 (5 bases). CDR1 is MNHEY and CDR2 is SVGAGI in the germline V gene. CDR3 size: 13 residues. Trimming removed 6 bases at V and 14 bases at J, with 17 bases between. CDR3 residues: CASRDSTIGTLHF. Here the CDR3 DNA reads TGTGCCAGCAGAGACAGTACGATAGGGACCCTCCACTTT.

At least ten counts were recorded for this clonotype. The CDR3 DNA follows: TGCGCCAGCAGCTTGGTCGGGACTCAGTACAATGAGCAGTTCTTC. Protein sequence: CASSLVGTQYNEQFF. The V call is TRBV5-1, the J call TRBJ2-1; maybe TRBD2 (6 bases). Trimming cost V 0 bases and J 4 bases, with 11 bases left between them. The length of the CDR3 is 15 residues. The germline CDR1 and CDR2 sequences are SGHRS and YFSETQ.

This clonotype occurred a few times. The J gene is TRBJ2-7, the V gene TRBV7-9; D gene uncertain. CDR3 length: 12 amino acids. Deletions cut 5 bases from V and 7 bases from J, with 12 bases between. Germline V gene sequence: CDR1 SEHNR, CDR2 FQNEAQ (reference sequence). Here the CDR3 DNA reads TGTGCCAGCAGCCCCGGGCCACGGGAGCAGTACTTC. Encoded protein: CASSPGPREQYF.

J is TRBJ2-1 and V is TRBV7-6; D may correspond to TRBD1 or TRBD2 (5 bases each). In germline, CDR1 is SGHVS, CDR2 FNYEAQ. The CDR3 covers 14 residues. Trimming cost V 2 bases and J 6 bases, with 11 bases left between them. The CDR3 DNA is TGTGCCAGCAGCTTAATTACGGGGCGCAATGAGCAGTTCTTC. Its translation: CASSLITGRNEQFF.

CDR3 amino acids: CASSRGDGEKLFF. As DNA, the CDR3 is TGTGCCAGCTCACGGGGAGACGGAGAAAAACTGTTTTTT. The chain recombines TRBV18 with TRBJ1-4, with no clear D. Germline loops: CDR1 KGHSH, CDR2 LQKENI. V was cut by 4 bases and J by 8 bases, with 11 bases left in between. The CDR3 sequence is 13 residues long.

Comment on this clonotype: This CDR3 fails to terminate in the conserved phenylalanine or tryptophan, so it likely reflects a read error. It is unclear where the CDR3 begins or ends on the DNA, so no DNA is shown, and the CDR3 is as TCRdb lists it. This CDR3 is CASSPLHSRDSC. The rearrangement uses TRBV21-1 and TRBJ1-2. TRBV21-1 is tagged as a pseudogene. 12 amino acids form the CDR3, both terminal residues included.

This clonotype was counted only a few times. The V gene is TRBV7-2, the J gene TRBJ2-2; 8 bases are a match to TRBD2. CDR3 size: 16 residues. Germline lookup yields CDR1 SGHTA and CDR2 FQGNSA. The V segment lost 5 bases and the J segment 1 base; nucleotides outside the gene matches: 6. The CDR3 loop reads CASSRRLAGNTGELFF. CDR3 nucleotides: TGTGCCAGCAGCCGTAGGCTAGCGGGGAACACCGGGGAGCTGTTTTTT.

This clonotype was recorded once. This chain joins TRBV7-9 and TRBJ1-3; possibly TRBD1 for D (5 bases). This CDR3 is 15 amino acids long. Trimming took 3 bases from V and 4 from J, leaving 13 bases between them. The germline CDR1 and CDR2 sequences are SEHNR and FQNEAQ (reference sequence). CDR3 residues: CASSFYTQGGNTIYF. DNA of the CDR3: TGTGCCAGCAGCTTTTATACGCAGGGAGGAAACACCATATATTTT.

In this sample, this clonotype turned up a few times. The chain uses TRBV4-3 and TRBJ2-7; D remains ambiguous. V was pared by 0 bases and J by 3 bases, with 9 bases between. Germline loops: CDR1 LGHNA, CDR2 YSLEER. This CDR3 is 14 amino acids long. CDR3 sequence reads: CASSQDNGYYEQYF. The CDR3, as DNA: TGCGCCAGCAGCCAAGATAACGGTTACTACGAGCAGTACTTC.

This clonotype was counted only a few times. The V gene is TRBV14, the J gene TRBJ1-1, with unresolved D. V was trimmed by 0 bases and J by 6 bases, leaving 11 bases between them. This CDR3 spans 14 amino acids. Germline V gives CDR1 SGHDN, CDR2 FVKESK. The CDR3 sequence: CASSQDPGSAEAFF. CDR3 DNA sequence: TGTGCCAGCAGCCAAGATCCGGGTAGCGCTGAAGCTTTCTTT.

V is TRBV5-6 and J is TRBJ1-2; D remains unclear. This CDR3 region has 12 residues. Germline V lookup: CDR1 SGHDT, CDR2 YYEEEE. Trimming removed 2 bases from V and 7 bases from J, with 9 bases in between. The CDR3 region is CASSFRGTGYTF. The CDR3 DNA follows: TGTGCCAGCAGCTTCCGGGGAACTGGCTACACCTTC.

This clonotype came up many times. The CDR3 sequence: CASSWGGEQYV. The DNA of the CDR3 is TGTGCCAGCAGTTGGGGCGGCGAGCAGTACGTC. The rearrangement links TRBV2 to TRBJ2-7; maybe TRBD1 (5 bases). The CDR3 runs 11 residues. Trimming took 5 bases from V and 6 from J, leaving 8 bases between them. Looked up from germline, CDR1 is SNHLY and CDR2 is FYNNEI.

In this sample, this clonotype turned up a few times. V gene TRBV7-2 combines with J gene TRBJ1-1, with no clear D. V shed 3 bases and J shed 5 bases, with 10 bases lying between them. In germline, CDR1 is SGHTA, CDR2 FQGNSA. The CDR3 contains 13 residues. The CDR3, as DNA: TGTGCCAGCAGCTTCCCGGAGATAACTGAAGCTTTCTTT. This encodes CASSFPEITEAFF.

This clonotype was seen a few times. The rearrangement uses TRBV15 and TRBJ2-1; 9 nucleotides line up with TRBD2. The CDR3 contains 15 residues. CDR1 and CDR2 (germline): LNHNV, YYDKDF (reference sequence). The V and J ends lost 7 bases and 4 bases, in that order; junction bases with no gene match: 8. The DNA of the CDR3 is TGTGCCACCAATCTCCGGCGGGGGGGGTACAATGAGCAGTTCTTC. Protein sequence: CATNLRRGGYNEQFF.

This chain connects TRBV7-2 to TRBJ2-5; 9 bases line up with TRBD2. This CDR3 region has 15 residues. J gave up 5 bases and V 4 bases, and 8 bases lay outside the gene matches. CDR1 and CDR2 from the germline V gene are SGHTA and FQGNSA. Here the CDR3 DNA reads TGTGCCAGCAGCTCCCCGAAGGCGGGAGGGGAGACCCAGTACTTC. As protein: CASSSPKAGGETQYF.

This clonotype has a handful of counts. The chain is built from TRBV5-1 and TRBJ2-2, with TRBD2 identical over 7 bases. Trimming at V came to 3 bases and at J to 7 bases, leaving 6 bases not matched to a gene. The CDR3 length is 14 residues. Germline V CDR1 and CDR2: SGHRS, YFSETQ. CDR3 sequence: CASSSGLVVGELFF. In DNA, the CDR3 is TGCGCCAGCAGCTCCGGACTAGTGGTCGGGGAGCTGTTTTTT. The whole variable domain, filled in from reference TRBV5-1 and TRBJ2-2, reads KAGVTQTPRYLIKTRGQQVTLSCSPISGHRSVSWYQQTPGQGLQFLFEYFSETQRNKGNFPGRFSGRQFSNSRSEMNVSTLELGDSALYLCASSSGLVVGELFFGEGSRLTVL.

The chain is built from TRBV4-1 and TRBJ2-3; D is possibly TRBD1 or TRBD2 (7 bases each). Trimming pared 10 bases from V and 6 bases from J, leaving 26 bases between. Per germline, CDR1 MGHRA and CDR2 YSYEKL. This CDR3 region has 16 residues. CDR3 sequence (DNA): TGCGCCACTAGACCCTTCAGGGGGGGGACGTTGGATACGCAGTATTTT. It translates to CATRPFRGGTLDTQYF.

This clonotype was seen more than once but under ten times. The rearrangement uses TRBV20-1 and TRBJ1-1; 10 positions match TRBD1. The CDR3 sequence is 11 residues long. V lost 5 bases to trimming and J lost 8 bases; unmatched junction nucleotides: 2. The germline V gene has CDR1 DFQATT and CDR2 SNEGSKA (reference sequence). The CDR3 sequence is CSASTGGEAFF. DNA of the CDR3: TGCAGTGCTTCGACAGGGGGCGAAGCTTTCTTT.

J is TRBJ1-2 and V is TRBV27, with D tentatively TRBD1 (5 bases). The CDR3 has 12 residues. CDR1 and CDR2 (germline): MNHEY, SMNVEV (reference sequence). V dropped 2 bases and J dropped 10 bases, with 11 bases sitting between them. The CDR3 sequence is CASSLGGVDYTF. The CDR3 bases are TGTGCCAGCAGTTTAGGAGGGGTCGACTACACCTTC.

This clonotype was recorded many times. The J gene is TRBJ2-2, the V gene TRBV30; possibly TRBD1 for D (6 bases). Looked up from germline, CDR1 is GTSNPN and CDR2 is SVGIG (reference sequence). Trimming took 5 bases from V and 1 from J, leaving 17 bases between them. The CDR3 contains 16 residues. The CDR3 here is CAWDLALGGNTGELFF. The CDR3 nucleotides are TGTGCCTGGGATCTTGCGCTAGGGGGGAACACCGGGGAGCTGTTTTTT.

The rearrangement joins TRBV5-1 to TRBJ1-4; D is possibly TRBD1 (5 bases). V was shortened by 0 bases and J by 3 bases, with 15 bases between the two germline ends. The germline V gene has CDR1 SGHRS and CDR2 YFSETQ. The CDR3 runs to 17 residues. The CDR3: CASSLGVSGPPNEKLFF. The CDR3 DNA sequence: TGCGCCAGCAGCTTGGGGGTGTCGGGGCCACCTAATGAAAAACTGTTTTTT.

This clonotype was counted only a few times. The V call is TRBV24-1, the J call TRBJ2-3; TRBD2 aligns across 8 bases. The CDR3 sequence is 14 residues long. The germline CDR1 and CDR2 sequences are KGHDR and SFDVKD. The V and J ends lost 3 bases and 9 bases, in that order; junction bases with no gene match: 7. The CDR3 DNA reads TGTGCCACCAGTGATCCGGGGGGGGCGGACACGCAGTATTTT. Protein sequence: CATSDPGGADTQYF.

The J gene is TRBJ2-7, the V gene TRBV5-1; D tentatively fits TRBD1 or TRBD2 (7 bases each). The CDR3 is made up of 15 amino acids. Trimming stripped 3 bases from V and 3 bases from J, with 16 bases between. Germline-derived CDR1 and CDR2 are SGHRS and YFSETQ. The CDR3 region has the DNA TGCGCCAGCAGCTCAGGGGGGGCGGACGACTACGAGCAGTACTTC. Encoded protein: CASSSGGADDYEQYF.

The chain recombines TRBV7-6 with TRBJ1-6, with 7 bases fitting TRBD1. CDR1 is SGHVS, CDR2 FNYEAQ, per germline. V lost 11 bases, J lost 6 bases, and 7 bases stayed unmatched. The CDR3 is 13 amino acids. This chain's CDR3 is CASRQGGNSPLHF. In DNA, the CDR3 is TGTGCCTCCAGACAGGGAGGTAATTCACCCCTCCACTTT.

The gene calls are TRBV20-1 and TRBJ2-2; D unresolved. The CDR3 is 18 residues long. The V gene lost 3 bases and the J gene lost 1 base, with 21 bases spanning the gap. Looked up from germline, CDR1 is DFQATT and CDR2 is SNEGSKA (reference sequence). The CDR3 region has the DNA TGCAGTGCTAGTCAGATCCAGCGTAGGGATATGAACACCGGGGAGCTGTTTTTT. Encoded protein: CSASQIQRRDMNTGELFF.

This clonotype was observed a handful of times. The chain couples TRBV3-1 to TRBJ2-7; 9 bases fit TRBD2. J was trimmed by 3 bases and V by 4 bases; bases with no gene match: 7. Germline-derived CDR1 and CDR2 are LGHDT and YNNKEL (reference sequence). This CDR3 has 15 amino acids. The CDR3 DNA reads TGTGCCAGCAGCCCCTGGTTTAGCGGGGGCTACGAGCAGTACTTC. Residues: CASSPWFSGGYEQYF.

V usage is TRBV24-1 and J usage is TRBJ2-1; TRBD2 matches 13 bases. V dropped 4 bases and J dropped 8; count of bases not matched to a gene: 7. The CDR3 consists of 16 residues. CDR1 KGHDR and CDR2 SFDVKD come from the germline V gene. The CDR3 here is CATSDRGTSGEDEQFF. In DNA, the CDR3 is TGTGCCACCAGTGACCGCGGGACTAGCGGGGAGGATGAGCAGTTCTTC.